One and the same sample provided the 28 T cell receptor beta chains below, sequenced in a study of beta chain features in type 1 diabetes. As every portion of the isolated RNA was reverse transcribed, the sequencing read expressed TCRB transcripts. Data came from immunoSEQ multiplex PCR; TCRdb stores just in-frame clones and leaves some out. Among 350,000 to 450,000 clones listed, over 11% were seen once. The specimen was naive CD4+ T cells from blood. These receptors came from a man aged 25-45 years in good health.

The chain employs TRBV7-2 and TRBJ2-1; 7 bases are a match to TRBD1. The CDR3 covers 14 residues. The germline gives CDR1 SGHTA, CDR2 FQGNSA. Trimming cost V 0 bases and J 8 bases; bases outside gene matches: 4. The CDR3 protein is CASSLAVGGYEQFF. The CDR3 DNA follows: TGTGCCAGCAGCTTAGCAGTAGGGGGCTATGAGCAGTTCTTC.

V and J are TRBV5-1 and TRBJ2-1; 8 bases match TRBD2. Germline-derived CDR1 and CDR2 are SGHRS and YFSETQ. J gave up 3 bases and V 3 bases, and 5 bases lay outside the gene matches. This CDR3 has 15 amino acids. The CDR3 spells CASSWHSGNYNEQFF. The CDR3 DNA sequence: TGCGCCAGCAGCTGGCATAGCGGGAACTACAATGAGCAGTTCTTC.

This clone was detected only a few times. CDR3 in amino acids: CSRGTYNEQFF. The CDR3 DNA reads as TGCAGCAGGGGTACCTACAATGAGCAGTTCTTC. The chain carries TRBV20-1 and TRBJ2-1; a weak D match, TRBD1 (6 bases). The CDR3 extends over 11 amino acids. Germline V lookup: CDR1 DFQATT, CDR2 SNEGSKA (reference sequence).

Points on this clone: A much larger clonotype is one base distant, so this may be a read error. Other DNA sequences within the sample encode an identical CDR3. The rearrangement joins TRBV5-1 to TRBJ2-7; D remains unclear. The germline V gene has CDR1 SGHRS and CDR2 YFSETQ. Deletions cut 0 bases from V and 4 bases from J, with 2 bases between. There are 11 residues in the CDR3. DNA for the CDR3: TGCGCCAGCAGCTTGGGTTACGAGCAGTACTTC. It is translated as CASSLGYEQYF.

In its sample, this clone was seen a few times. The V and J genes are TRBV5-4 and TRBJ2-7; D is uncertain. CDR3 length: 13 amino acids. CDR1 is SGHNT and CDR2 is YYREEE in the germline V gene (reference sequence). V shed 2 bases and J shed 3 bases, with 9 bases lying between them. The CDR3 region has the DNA TGTGCCAGCAGCTTAGACGTGGGCTACGAGCAGTACTTC. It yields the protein CASSLDVGYEQYF.

The CDR3 DNA is TGTGCCAGCAGCCAAGAGGTGCGCTATGGCTACACCTTC. The encoded protein is CASSQEVRYGYTF. This sequence joins TRBV14 and TRBJ1-2, with D hard to call. Looked up from germline, CDR1 is SGHDN and CDR2 is FVKESK. Trimming cost V 0 bases and J 4 bases, with 6 bases left between them. This CDR3 spans 13 amino acids.

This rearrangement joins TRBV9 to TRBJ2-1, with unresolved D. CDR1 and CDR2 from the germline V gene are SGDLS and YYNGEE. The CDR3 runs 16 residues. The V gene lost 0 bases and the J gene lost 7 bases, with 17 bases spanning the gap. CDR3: CASSVDMQVGSNEQFF. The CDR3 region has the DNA TGTGCCAGCAGCGTAGATATGCAGGTTGGCTCGAATGAGCAGTTCTTC.

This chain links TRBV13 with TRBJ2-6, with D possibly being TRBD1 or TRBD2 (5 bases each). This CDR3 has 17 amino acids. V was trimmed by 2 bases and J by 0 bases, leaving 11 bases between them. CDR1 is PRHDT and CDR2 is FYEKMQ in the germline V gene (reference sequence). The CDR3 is CASSLRGPISGANVLTF. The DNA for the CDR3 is TGTGCCAGCAGCTTACGGGGACCGATCTCTGGGGCCAACGTCCTGACTTTC. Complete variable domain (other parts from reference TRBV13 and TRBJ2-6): AAGVIQSPRHLIKEKRETATLKCYPIPRHDTVYWYQQGPGQDPQFLISFYEKMQSDKGSIPDRFSAQQFSDYHSELNMSSLELGDSALYFCASSLRGPISGANVLTFGAGSRLTVL.

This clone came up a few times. The CDR3: CASRPREGGWETQYF. DNA for the CDR3: TGTGCCAGCAGGCCGCGAGAAGGCGGTTGGGAGACCCAGTACTTC. The chain is built from TRBV5-4 and TRBJ2-5, with no clear D. This CDR3 spans 15 amino acids. Germline V gene sequence: CDR1 SGHNT, CDR2 YYREEE (reference sequence). Trimming cost V 5 bases and J 5 bases, with 19 bases left between them.

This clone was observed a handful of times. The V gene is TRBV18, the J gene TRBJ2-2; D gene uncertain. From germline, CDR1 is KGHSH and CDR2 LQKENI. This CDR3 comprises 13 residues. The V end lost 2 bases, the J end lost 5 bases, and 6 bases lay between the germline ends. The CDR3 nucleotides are TGTGCCAGCTCACCAGATCGGACCGGGGAGCTGTTTTTT. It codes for CASSPDRTGELFF.

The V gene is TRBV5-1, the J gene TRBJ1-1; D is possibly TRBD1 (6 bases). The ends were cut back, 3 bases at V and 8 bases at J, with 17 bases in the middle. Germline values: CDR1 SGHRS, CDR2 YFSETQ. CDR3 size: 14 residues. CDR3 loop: CASSSTTGTPEAFF. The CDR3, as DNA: TGCGCCAGCAGCTCGACAACCGGGACACCCGAAGCTTTCTTT.

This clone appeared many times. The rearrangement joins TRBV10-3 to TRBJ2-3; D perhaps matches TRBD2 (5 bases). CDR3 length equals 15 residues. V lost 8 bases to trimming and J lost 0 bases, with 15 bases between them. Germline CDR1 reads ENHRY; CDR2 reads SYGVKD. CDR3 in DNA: TGTGCCATCGCTCGTCCCAGCGGTAGCACAGATACGCAGTATTTT. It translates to CAIARPSGSTDTQYF.

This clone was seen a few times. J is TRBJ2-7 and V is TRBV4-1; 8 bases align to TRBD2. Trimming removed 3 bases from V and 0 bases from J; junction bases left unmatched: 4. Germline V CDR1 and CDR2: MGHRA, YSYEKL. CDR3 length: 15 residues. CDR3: CASSQLAGVSYEQYF. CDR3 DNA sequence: TGCGCCAGCAGCCAGCTAGCGGGTGTCTCCTACGAGCAGTACTTC.

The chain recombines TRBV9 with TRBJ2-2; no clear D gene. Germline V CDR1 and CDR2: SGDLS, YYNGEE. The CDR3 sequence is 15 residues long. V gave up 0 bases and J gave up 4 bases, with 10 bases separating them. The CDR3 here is CASSVVMGGTGELFF. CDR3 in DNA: TGTGCCAGCAGCGTAGTGATGGGCGGCACCGGGGAGCTGTTTTTT.

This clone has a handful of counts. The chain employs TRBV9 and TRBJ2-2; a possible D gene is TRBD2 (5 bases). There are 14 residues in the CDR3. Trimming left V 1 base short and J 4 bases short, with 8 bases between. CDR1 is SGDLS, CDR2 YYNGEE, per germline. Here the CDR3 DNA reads TGTGCCAGCAGCGTATTCCGGGGCACCGGGGAGCTGTTTTTT. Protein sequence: CASSVFRGTGELFF.

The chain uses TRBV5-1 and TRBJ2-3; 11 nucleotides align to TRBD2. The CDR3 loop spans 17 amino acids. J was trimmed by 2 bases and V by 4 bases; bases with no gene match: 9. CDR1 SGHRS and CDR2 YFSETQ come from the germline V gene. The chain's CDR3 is CASSAFISGGATDTQYF. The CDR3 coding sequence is TGCGCCAGCAGCGCTTTTATTAGCGGGGGGGCCACAGATACGCAGTATTTT. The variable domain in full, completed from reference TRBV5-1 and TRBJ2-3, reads KAGVTQTPRYLIKTRGQQVTLSCSPISGHRSVSWYQQTPGQGLQFLFEYFSETQRNKGNFPGRFSGRQFSNSRSEMNVSTLELGDSALYLCASSAFISGGATDTQYFGPGTRLTVL.

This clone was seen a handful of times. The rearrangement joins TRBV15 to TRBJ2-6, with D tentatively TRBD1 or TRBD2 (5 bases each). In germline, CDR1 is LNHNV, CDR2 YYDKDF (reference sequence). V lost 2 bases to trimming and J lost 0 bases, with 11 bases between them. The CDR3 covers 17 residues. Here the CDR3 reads CATSRRLGASGANVLTF. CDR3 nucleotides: TGTGCCACCAGCAGACGCCTCGGGGCCTCTGGGGCCAACGTCCTGACTTTC. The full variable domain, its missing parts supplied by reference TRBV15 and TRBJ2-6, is DAMVIQNPRYQVTQFGKPVTLSCSQTLNHNVMYWYQQKSSQAPKLLFHYYDKDFNNEADTPDNFQSRRPNTSFCFLDIRSPGLGDTAMYLCATSRRLGASGANVLTFGAGSRLTVL.

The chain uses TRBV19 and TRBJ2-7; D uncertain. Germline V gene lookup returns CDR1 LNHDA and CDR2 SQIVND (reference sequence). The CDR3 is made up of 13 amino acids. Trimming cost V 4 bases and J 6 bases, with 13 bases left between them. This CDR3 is CASSRSVGLEQYV. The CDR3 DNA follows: TGTGCCAGTAGTAGGTCCGTCGGGCTCGAGCAGTACGTC.

In nucleotides, the CDR3 is TGTGCCAGTAGGCCTAGGAGGGGGGAACCCCACGAGCAGTACGTC. Its translation is CASRPRRGEPHEQYV. The chain combines TRBV19 with TRBJ2-7, with D perhaps TRBD1 or TRBD2 (6 bases each). The CDR3 is 15 amino acids. The V and J ends lost 6 bases and 5 bases respectively, with 20 bases between them. The germline V gene has CDR1 LNHDA and CDR2 SQIVND (reference sequence).

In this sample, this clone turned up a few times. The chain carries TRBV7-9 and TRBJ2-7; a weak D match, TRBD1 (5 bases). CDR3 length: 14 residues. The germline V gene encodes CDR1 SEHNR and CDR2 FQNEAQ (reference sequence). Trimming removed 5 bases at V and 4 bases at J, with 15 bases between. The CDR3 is CASSPRDSFYEQYF. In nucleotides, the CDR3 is TGTGCCAGCAGCCCTAGAGACAGTTTTTACGAGCAGTACTTC. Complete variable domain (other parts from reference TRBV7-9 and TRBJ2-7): DTGVSQNPRHKITKRGQNVTFRCDPISEHNRLYWYRQTLGQGPEFLTYFQNEAQLEKSRLLSDRFSAERPKGSFSTLEIQRTEQGDSAMYLCASSPRDSFYEQYFGPGTRLTVT.

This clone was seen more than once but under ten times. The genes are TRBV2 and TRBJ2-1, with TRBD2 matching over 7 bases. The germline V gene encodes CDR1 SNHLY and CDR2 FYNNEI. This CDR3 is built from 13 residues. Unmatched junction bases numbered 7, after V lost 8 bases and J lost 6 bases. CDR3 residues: CASEREESNEQFF. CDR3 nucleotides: TGTGCCAGCGAACGGGAGGAGAGCAATGAGCAGTTCTTC.

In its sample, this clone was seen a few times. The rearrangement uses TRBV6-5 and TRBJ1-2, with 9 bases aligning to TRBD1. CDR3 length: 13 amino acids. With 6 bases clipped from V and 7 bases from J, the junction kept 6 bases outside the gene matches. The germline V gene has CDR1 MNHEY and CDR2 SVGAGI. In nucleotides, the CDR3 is TGTGCCAGCAGCACCGGGACAGGGCTTGGCTACACCTTC. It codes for CASSTGTGLGYTF.

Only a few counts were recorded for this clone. The CDR3 loop is CASSKVQGATNYGYTF. In nucleotides, the CDR3 is TGTGCCAGCAGCAAAGTCCAGGGGGCAACTAACTATGGCTACACCTTC. The chain uses TRBV21-1 and TRBJ1-2; TRBD1 is the table's D call and was not checked against the DNA. TRBV21-1 has pseudogene status. CDR3 size: 16 residues.

CDR3 nucleotide sequence: TGTGCCAGCAGCTTACTCGACCGAAACACCATATATTTT. Translating it yields CASSLLDRNTIYF. This chain links TRBV7-9 with TRBJ1-3; D remains ambiguous. Deletions cut 2 bases from V and 5 bases from J, with 7 bases between. CDR1 SEHNR and CDR2 FQNEAQ come from the germline V gene (reference sequence). The length of the CDR3 is 13 residues.

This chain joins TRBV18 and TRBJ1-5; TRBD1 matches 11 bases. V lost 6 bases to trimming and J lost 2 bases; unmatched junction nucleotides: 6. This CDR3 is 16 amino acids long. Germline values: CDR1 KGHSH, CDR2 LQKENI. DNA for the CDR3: TGTGCCAGCTCGCGAACGGGACAGGGGGGCAATCAGCCCCAGCATTTT. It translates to CASSRTGQGGNQPQHF.

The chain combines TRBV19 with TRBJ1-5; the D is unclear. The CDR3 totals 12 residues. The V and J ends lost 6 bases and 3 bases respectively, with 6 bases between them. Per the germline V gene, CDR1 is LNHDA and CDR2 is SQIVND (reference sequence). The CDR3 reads CASRGPNQPQHF. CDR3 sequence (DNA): TGTGCCAGTAGGGGTCCCAATCAGCCCCAGCATTTT.

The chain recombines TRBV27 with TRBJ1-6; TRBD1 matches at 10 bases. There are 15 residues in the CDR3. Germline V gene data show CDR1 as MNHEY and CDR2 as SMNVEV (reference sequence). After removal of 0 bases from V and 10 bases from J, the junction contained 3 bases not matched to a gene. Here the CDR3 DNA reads TGTGCCAGCAGTTTATCCCTGGACAGGGGGTCACCCCTCCACTTT. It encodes CASSLSLDRGSPLHF.

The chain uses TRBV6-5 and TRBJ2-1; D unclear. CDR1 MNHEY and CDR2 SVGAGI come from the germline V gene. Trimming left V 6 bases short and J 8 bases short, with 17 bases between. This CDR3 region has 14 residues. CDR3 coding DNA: TGTGCCAGCAGGAGGTGGGGATTGCTGGATGAGCAGTTCTTC. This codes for CASRRWGLLDEQFF.